A selection of T cell receptor beta chains follows, all from one sample in a study of OX40 agonist ivuxolimab in advanced cancers. Profiling relied on immunoSEQ multiplex PCR, and the TCRdb table lists in-frame clones only, not all of them. The sample contains tens of thousands of clones, about 85% of which appear only once. Sequenced here: CD4+ or CD8+ T cells sorted from blood, sampled in a trial of the OX40 agonist ivuxolimab. These receptors all come from an adult with an advanced solid tumor such as melanoma, head and neck, liver or kidney cancer. The CDR3 runs from the conserved cysteine through the conserved F or W. Each record gives: J gene, D gene, clone size, V gene, CDR3 DNA, CDR3 protein. A D gene is named only where the DNA matches it firmly. Clone size, where shown, is once, few, many, or a class for clones that have expanded.

TRBJ1-2 NA NA TRBV11-2 TGTGCCAGCAGCTTAGGTGCGATACCATATGGCTACACCTTC CASSLGAIPYGYTF
TRBJ2-1 NA once TRBV13 TGTGCCAGTCAACTGGACAATGAGCAGTTCTTC CASQLDNEQFF
TRBJ2-3 NA once TRBV28 TGTGCCAGCAGTGCCCGTTCGAGCACAGATACGCAGTATTTT CASSARSSTDTQYF
TRBJ2-7 NA NA TRBV5-1 TGCGCCAGCAGCGAAGGGACATATGGACCCTACGAGCAGTACTTC CASSEGTYGPYEQYF
TRBJ2-1 TRBD2 NA TRBV18 TGTGCCAGCTCACCGGCTAGCGGGAGCCGATCCTACAATGAGCAGTTCTTC CASSPASGSRSYNEQFF
TRBJ2-7 NA NA TRBV5-1 TGCGCCAGCAGCGCAAGACAGGTCCCGGTGGGCGAGCAGTACTTC CASSARQVPVGEQYF
TRBJ2-3 TRBD1 NA TRBV4-1 TGCGCCAGCAGCCAAGGCCCAAGGACAGGTAGCACAGATACGCAGTATTTT CASSQGPRTGSTDTQYF
TRBJ2-3 NA NA TRBV19 TGTGCGGTAGGGGGCGGGAGCCCCTCTTATGCAGATACGCAGTATTTT CAVGGGSPSYADTQYF
TRBJ2-7 TRBD1 NA TRBV19 TGTGCCAGTAGTTCTCAGGGACAGGAGGCCCCCTTCTTCTACGAGCAGTACTTC CASSSQGQEAPFFYEQYF
TRBJ2-3 NA NA TRBV5-4 TGTGCCAGCAGCTTACTAGCAGACACAGATACGCAGTATTTT CASSLLADTDTQYF
TRBJ1-3 NA NA TRBV18 TGTGCCAGCTCATCCAGAAACACCATATATTTT CASSSRNTIYF
TRBJ2-5 TRBD2 NA TRBV28 TGTGCCAGCAGCTCGGGACTACCCCAAGAGACCCAGTACTTC CASSSGLPQETQYF
TRBJ2-1 TRBD2 few TRBV10-3 TGTGCCATCAGTGATGGACTAGCGGGAGGTTACAATGAGCAGTTCTTC CAISDGLAGGYNEQFF
TRBJ2-7 NA NA TRBV19 TGTGCCAGTAGTATAGGGACCCTTACCTGGGACGAGCAGTACTTC CASSIGTLTWDEQYF
TRBJ2-7 TRBD2 NA TRBV4-1 TGCGCCAGCAGCCAAGCGGCTAGCGGGGAACTCTACGAGCAGTACTTC CASSQAASGELYEQYF
TRBJ1-5 NA few TRBV7-9 TGTGCCAGCAGCGCGGAGGGCTTTCCCCAGCATTTT CASSAEGFPQHF
TRBJ2-5 TRBD1 NA TRBV7-2 TGTGCCAGCAGCTTAGAGCTAGCCAGAGGGGGCCTTCAAGAGACCCAGTACTTC CASSLELARGGLQETQYF
TRBJ2-7 NA NA TRBV11-2 TGTGCCAGCAGCTTCCTGTCAGGGCAGATCGACGAGCAGTACTTC CASSFLSGQIDEQYF
TRBJ1-1 NA NA TRBV6-5 TGTGCCAGCAGTTCCTCTCGCAACTGGGGGGCTGAAGCTTTCTTT CASSSSRNWGAEAFF
TRBJ1-3 NA medium-sized TRBV19 TGTGCCAGTAGTATTGCCGTTAGCTCTGGAAACACCATATATTTT CASSIAVSSGNTIYF
TRBJ2-4 TRBD1 NA TRBV19 TGTGCCAGTAGTATAGAACGTAGCGGACAGGGGGCCAAAAACATTCAGTACTTC CASSIERSGQGAKNIQYF
TRBJ2-1 NA NA TRBV20-1 TGCAGTGCACAAAGCCCCAATGAGCAGTTCTTC CSAQSPNEQFF
TRBJ2-5 NA NA TRBV7-7 TGTGCTAGCAGCTTAGATGGGCAGGGGGAGACCCAGTACTTC CASSLDGQGETQYF
TRBJ2-7 TRBD2 NA TRBV14 TGTGCCAGCAGACAAGGGACTAGTGGTTGGTACGAGCAGTACTTC CASRQGTSGWYEQYF
TRBJ2-3 NA NA TRBV19 TGTGCCAGTGCGACAAGCGGAGGGGGGCCAGATACGCAGTATTTT CASATSGGGPDTQYF
TRBJ1-2 NA few TRBV19 TGTGCCAGTAGTTATTGGACGGATTACACCTTC CASSYWTDYTF
TRBJ2-7 TRBD1 NA TRBV30 TGTGCCTGGAGACGACAGGGTTCCTACGAGCAGTACTTC CAWRRQGSYEQYF
TRBJ2-7 TRBD1 NA TRBV27 TGTGCCAGCAGTCCAGGGACAGAGGGAAAGTCCTACGAGCAGTACTTC CASSPGTEGKSYEQYF
TRBJ1-1 NA NA TRBV4-1 TGCGCCAGCAGCCCTCAATCTGGCGGTCTCGCTGAAGCTTTCTTT CASSPQSGGLAEAFF
TRBJ2-2 NA NA TRBV30 TGTGCCTGGAGTTCGTTTATTACCGGGGAGCTGTTTTTT CAWSSFITGELFF
TRBJ2-1 TRBD1 NA TRBV30 TGTGCCTGGATTAGGAATGGACAGGGGCGGTACAATGAGCAGTTCTTC CAWIRNGQGRYNEQFF
TRBJ2-5 TRBD1 NA TRBV18 TGTGCCAGCTCACCGGGGACAGGGGGCTTGAAAGAGACCCAGTACTTC CASSPGTGGLKETQYF
TRBJ2-7 TRBD2 few TRBV11-2 TGTGCCAGCAGCTTCTACCCGGGAGGCCCGGAGTTC CASSFYPGGPEF
TRBJ2-2 TRBD2 once TRBV7-3 TGTGCCAGCAGCTCTAGCGGGAGGGCCGTAGATACCGGGGAGCTGTTTTTT CASSSSGRAVDTGELFF
TRBJ2-1 TRBD2 NA TRBV27 TGTGCCAGCAGTACGCTACCACTAGCGGGAGGACTATACGAGCAGTTCTTC CASSTLPLAGGLYEQFF
TRBJ2-7 NA NA TRBV7-9 TGTGCCAGCAGCCAGACGAGGAGGGGCTCCTACGAGCAGTACTTC CASSQTRRGSYEQYF
TRBJ2-2 TRBD2 NA TRBV6-6 TGTGCCAGCAGTTACCTGGCGGGAGATGACACCGGGGAGCTGTTTTTT CASSYLAGDDTGELFF
TRBJ2-3 TRBD2 few TRBV5-8 TGTGCCAGCCCTCGACTAGCACGAGATACGCAGTATTTT CASPRLARDTQYF
TRBJ2-2 TRBD1 NA TRBV28 TGTGCCAGCAGCACCCCCGGGACAGGGACAGACGGGGAGCTGTTTTTT CASSTPGTGTDGELFF
TRBJ1-6 TRBD1 NA TRBV5-4 TGTGCCAGCAGCTTGGGAACAGGGGGAGGATCACCCCTCCACTTT CASSLGTGGGSPLHF